Listed below are T cell receptor beta chains from one sample, sequenced in a study of T cells in narcolepsy. TCRdb keeps only in-frame clones here, not all; method: immunoSEQ multiplex PCR. The sample has about 35,000 clones; over 65% are singletons. Sequencing used memory (CD45RA-) CD4+ T cells from blood. The receptors originated from a human donor in good health. The CDR3 runs from the conserved cysteine through the conserved F or W. The D gene is left open where the match is weak. Not all rows give a size; the values are once, few, many and, for expanded clones, a class.

v_gene,len,d_gene,j_gene,abundance,CDR3nt,CDR3aa
TRBV13,15,TRBD1,TRBJ2-1,.,TGTGCCAGCAGCTTACGGGACAGGGGCTACAATGAGCAGTTCTTC,CASSLRDRGYNEQFF
TRBV7-2,16,.,TRBJ1-3,.,TGTGCCAGCAGCTCTGGGGGGGTGGGGGCTGGAAACACCATATATTTT,CASSSGGVGAGNTIYF
TRBV7-9,13,.,TRBJ2-7,.,TGTGCCAGCAGCTTGCCGGCGTCCGACGAGCAGTACTTC,CASSLPASDEQYF
TRBV6-6,16,TRBD1,TRBJ1-2,.,TGTGCCAGCAGTGCCCAACTCCCAGGGGGCGGGTATGGCTACACCTTC,CASSAQLPGGGYGYTF
TRBV9,17,TRBD2,TRBJ2-3,once,TGTGCCAGCAGCGTAGACACAGCGGGAGGGACGAAAGATACGCAGTATTTT,CASSVDTAGGTKDTQYF
TRBV7-8,17,TRBD2,TRBJ2-7,.,TGTGCCAGCAGCCAACTTTGGGATCCTAGCGGGAGATACGAGCAGTACTTC,CASSQLWDPSGRYEQYF
TRBV7-9,15,.,TRBJ2-1,.,TGTGCCAGCAGCTTAGGGGCAGGGGAAAGCAATGAGCAGTTCTTC,CASSLGAGESNEQFF
TRBV7-3,13,.,TRBJ2-5,few,TGTGCCAGCAGCTTCCGAGGGGGGGAGACCCAGTACTTC,CASSFRGGETQYF
TRBV6-5,13,.,TRBJ2-3,.,TGTGCCAGCAAAGAGAGTAGCACAGATACGCAGTATTTT,CASKESSTDTQYF
TRBV11-2,16,.,TRBJ2-1,.,TGTGCCAGCAGCACCCCCGGGACCCGCCGGCGGAATGAGCAGTTCTTC,CASSTPGTRRRNEQFF
TRBV5-4,16,TRBD2,TRBJ2-1,few,TGTGCCAGCAGTCCTATCCTAGCGGGAGTTTCCGATGAGCAGTTCTTC,CASSPILAGVSDEQFF
TRBV18,12,.,TRBJ2-3,few,TGTGCCAGCTCACCAGTCACAGATACGCAGTATTTT,CASSPVTDTQYF
TRBV6-6,12,.,TRBJ2-3,few,TGTGCCAGCGGGGTCTCCACAGATACGCAGTATTTT,CASGVSTDTQYF
TRBV19,17,TRBD1,TRBJ1-6,.,TGTGCCAGTAGTGGATACCAGGGGGCCGTTGGTAATTCACCCCTCCACTTT,CASSGYQGAVGNSPLHF
TRBV9,14,TRBD1,TRBJ2-5,.,TGTGCCAGCAGCCTACAGACAGGGCCGGAGACCCAGTACTTC,CASSLQTGPETQYF
TRBV7-7,13,.,TRBJ2-3,.,TGTGCTAGCAGCTTAAGCTCGACAGATACGCAGTATTTT,CASSLSSTDTQYF
TRBV2,13,TRBD1,TRBJ1-1,.,TGTGCCAGCAGAGGGACAGGGGGCACTGAAGCTTTCTTT,CASRGTGGTEAFF
TRBV18,15,.,TRBJ2-5,.,TGTGCCAGCTCACCACGGGGGTTCGCTCAAGAGACCCAGTACTTC,CASSPRGFAQETQYF
TRBV19,15,TRBD1,TRBJ1-1,few,TGTGCCAGTAGTATGACAGGGACAGGGTGGACTGAAGCTTTCTTT,CASSMTGTGWTEAFF
TRBV11-1,13,.,TRBJ2-5,.,TGTGCCAGCAGCTTAGTTGTTTTAGAGACCCAGTACTTC,CASSLVVLETQYF
TRBV19,13,TRBD2,TRBJ2-1,few,TGTGCCAGTACTGGGACTAGCCTCAATGAGCAGTTCTTC,CASTGTSLNEQFF
TRBV19,12,TRBD1,TRBJ1-2,.,TGTGCCAGCAAGGGACAGTTCTATGGCTACACCTTC,CASKGQFYGYTF
TRBV14,16,.,TRBJ2-5,.,TGTGCCAGCAGCCAAGGTACAGGGCTGGGGCAAGAGACCCAGTACTTC,CASSQGTGLGQETQYF
TRBV11-2,13,.,TRBJ2-1,.,TGTGCCAGCAGCTATCAGGGTTACAATGAGCAGTTCTTC,CASSYQGYNEQFF
TRBV2,11,.,TRBJ2-7,.,TGTGCCAGCAGTGAGTTCAACGAGCAGTACTTC,CASSEFNEQYF
TRBV6-5,14,.,TRBJ1-1,.,TGTGCCAGCAGTTCAGCCGGGGTGAACACTGAAGCTTTCTTT,CASSSAGVNTEAFF
TRBV9,15,.,TRBJ1-1,.,TGTGCCAGCAGCGTAGGCGGTGGGAAAGGTACTGAAGCTTTCTTT,CASSVGGGKGTEAFF
TRBV7-8,19,TRBD1,TRBJ2-1,.,TGTGCCAGCAGCTCCGTCCGCAACCAGGGACAGCTTCTATGGAATGAGCAGTTCTTC,CASSSVRNQGQLLWNEQFF
TRBV10-1,15,.,TRBJ2-6,.,TGCGCCAGCAGTGGTTCCGGGGCTGGGGCCAACGTCCTGACTTTC,CASSGSGAGANVLTF
TRBV7-6,14,TRBD1,TRBJ1-2,.,TGTGCCAGCAGCTACTCAGGGGGAGGCTATGGCTACACCTTC,CASSYSGGGYGYTF
TRBV5-4,12,.,TRBJ2-3,.,TGTGCCAGCAGCTCCTACCGCGATACGCAGTATTTT,CASSSYRDTQYF
TRBV11-2,16,TRBD1,TRBJ1-6,.,TGTGCCAGCAGCTCGGACAGGGTAGATTGGGATTCACCCCTCCACTTT,CASSSDRVDWDSPLHF
TRBV7-7,16,TRBD1,TRBJ2-3,.,TGTGCTAGCAGCTTACAACAGGGGCGAAGCACAGATACGCAGTATTTT,CASSLQQGRSTDTQYF
TRBV2,13,TRBD1,TRBJ1-1,.,TGTGCCAGCAGGACAGGGAGGCTCACTGAAGCTTTCTTT,CASRTGRLTEAFF
TRBV6-1,15,TRBD2,TRBJ2-3,.,TGTGCCAGCAGTGAAATCACCGGGACTATAGATACGCAGTATTTT,CASSEITGTIDTQYF
TRBV7-2,13,TRBD1,TRBJ1-2,.,TGTGCCAGCAGCTATTACAGGGGGCCTGGCTACACCTTC,CASSYYRGPGYTF
TRBV2,13,.,TRBJ2-7,.,TGTGCCAGCACGGCCCCGATGGACTACGAGCAGTACTTC,CASTAPMDYEQYF
TRBV5-4,14,.,TRBJ1-2,once,TGTGCCAGCAGCTTAGGTACGGACGGTTATGGCTACACCTTC,CASSLGTDGYGYTF
TRBV5-1,16,.,TRBJ1-4,.,TGCGCCAGCAGCTTGGCCCTAGGACAGTCTAATGAAAAACTGTTTTTT,CASSLALGQSNEKLFF
TRBV18,14,TRBD2,TRBJ2-7,.,TGTGCCAGCTCACCACGGGTGGCAGCGGGGGAGCAGTACTTC,CASSPRVAAGEQYF
TRBV21-1,15,.,TRBJ1-5,.,TGTGCCAGCAGCAAAGCTCGGGGGGGCAATCAGCCCCAGCATTTT,CASSKARGGNQPQHF
TRBV10-1,11,.,TRBJ1-1,.,TGCGCCAGCAGTTATCGGAATGAAGCTTTCTTT,CASSYRNEAFF
TRBV30,15,TRBD1,TRBJ1-4,.,TGTGCCTGGAGTGCAATGGACAGGCTGAATGAAAAACTGTTTTTT,CAWSAMDRLNEKLFF
TRBV18,13,.,TRBJ2-7,.,TGTGCCAGCTCACAGGATACCTACTACGAGCAGTACTTC,CASSQDTYYEQYF
TRBV5-4,11,.,TRBJ1-1,few,TGTGCCAGCAGCCGACGGGGTGAAGCTTTCTTT,CASSRRGEAFF
TRBV15,15,.,TRBJ1-1,.,TGTGCCACCAGCAGAGATCTAACAGTGAACACTGAAGCTTTCTTT,CATSRDLTVNTEAFF
TRBV2,15,.,TRBJ1-1,few,TGTGCCAGCAGCGCTAAAACCCGGTGGGAAACTGAAGCTTTCTTT,CASSAKTRWETEAFF
TRBV18,16,TRBD2,TRBJ2-7,.,TGTGCCAGCTCACCGCAACCTAGCGGTAGCTCCTACGAGCAGTACTTC,CASSPQPSGSSYEQYF
TRBV7-9,13,.,TRBJ2-2,.,TGTGCCAGCAGCTTCGCAGGGACCGGGGAGCTGTTTTTT,CASSFAGTGELFF
TRBV6-1,15,TRBD1,TRBJ1-4,.,TGTGCCAGCAGTGAAAACAGGGGAGTAGATGAAAAGCTGTTTTTT,CASSENRGVDEKLFF
TRBV7-8,16,.,TRBJ2-1,.,TGTGCCAGCAGCTTAGAAGAAGACAGGTTTGGACGGGGGCAGTTCTTC,CASSLEEDRFGRGQFF
TRBV7-8,14,.,TRBJ1-1,.,TGTGCCAGCAGCGCTACAGGGCGGAGAACTGAAGCTTTCTTT,CASSATGRRTEAFF
TRBV7-3,13,TRBD1,TRBJ1-2,.,TGTGCCAGCTTCACAGGGGTCTCTTATGGCTACACCTTC,CASFTGVSYGYTF
TRBV28,14,TRBD2,TRBJ2-7,.,TGTGCCAGCCAGGGGACTAGCGGGATGTACGAGCAGTACTTC,CASQGTSGMYEQYF
TRBV7-7,14,.,TRBJ2-2,.,TGTGCTAGCAGCTTGGGACGGAACACCGGGGAGCTGTTTTTT,CASSLGRNTGELFF